This TCR beta chain was recovered during a study of cytomegalovirus exposure and HLA in healthy donors. Study observations and caveats: In the analysis, some V segments, TRBV6-2 and TRBV6-3 included, were excluded as indistinguishable. With later analysis, a missense DCLRE1C variant became linked to TCR beta V- and J-gene trimming.

Regarding this clone: Its specificity is not known.

The V end lost 4 bases, the J end lost 7 bases, and 11 bases lay between the germline ends. The germline CDR1 and CDR2 sequences are SQVTM and ANQGSEA. There are 12 residues in the CDR3. 13 Jbeta primers and 60 Vbeta primers were used for the PCR. Sequencing was performed with immunoSEQ multiplex PCR; in TCRdb, only in-frame clones are kept and a portion is missing. The sample lists over 90,000 clones; roughly 70% were seen once. Sequencing used PBMCs. The chain carries TRBV29-1 and TRBJ1-5, with a weak D call TRBD1 (5 bases). The origin of this receptor is a woman aged 50 to 60 in good health and CMV-seropositive. The CDR3 reads CSVVSGNQPQHF. Written as DNA, the CDR3 is TGCAGCGTTGTATCAGGGAACCAGCCCCAGCATTTT.